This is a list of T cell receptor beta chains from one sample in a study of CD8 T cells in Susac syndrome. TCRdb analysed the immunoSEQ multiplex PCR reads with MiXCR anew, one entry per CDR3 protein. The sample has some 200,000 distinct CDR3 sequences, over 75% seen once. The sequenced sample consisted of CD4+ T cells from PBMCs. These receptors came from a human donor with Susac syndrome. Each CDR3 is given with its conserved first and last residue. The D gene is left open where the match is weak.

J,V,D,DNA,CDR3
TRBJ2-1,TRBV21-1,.,TGTGCCAGCAGCAAAGTAACAGCGGGAACGAATGAGCAGTTCTTC,CASSKVTAGTNEQFF
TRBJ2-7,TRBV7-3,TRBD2,TGTGCCAGCAGCTCTAGCGGGGGGGCCTACGAGCAGTACTTC,CASSSSGGAYEQYF
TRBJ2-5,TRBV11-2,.,TGTGCCAGCAGCTTTGATAAAGAGACCCAGTACTTC,CASSFDKETQYF
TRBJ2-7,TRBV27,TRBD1,TGTGCCAGCAGTCCCGGACAGGGATCGCGAGAGCAGTACTTC,CASSPGQGSREQYF
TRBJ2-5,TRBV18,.,TGTGCCAGCTCACCACCTGAAGAGACCCAGTACTTC,CASSPPEETQYF
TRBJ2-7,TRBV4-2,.,TGTGCCAGCAGCCAAGCGGGCAGCCCCTACGAGCAGTACTTC,CASSQAGSPYEQYF
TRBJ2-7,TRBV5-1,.,TGCGCCAGCACGGACCCTACGACCGCCGCATACGAGCAGTACTTC,CASTDPTTAAYEQYF
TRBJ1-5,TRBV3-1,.,TGTGCCAGCAGCCTCGGTGGCAGGCTCCATCAGCCCCAGCATTTT,CASSLGGRLHQPQHF
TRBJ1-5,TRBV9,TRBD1,TGTGCCAGCAGCGTAGAGGACAGGGCTCAAGTTAGCAATCAGCCCCAGCATTTT,CASSVEDRAQVSNQPQHF
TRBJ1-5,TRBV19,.,TGTGCCAGTAGTAGGGGCAGGAGTGATCAGCCCCAGCATTTT,CASSRGRSDQPQHF
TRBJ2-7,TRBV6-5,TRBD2,TGTGCCAGCACACCACTGGGGAGGGGAGGAAACGAGCAGTACTTC,CASTPLGRGGNEQYF
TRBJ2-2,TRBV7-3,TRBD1,TGTGCCAGCAGCTTAACTGGGACCGGGACAGGGGGCGATACCGGGGAGCTGTTTTTT,CASSLTGTGTGGDTGELFF
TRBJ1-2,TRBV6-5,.,TGTGCCAGCAGTTACTTGGGTCAAAGATTTGGCTACACCTTC,CASSYLGQRFGYTF
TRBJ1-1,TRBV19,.,TGTGCCAGTAGTATCGGGGGACGTCTGATGAACACTGAAGCTTTCTTT,CASSIGGRLMNTEAFF
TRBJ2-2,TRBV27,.,TGTGCCAGCAGTTTCTGGACAAACACCGGGGAGCTGTTTTTT,CASSFWTNTGELFF